This TCR beta chain was profiled in a study of T cells in Graves' hyperthyroidism and ophthalmopathy. This clonotype occurred many times. What it recognizes is unknown. From RNA transcripts, TCR beta CDR3 regions were amplified. TCR CDR3 underwent first-round RT-PCR with the HTBI primer set. MiXCR, run by TCRdb on the multiplex PCR reads, gives a single entry per CDR3 protein. The sample contains 600,000 or so distinct CDR3 sequences, 16% of which appear only once. The authors deemed Graves' hyperthyroidism stable absent ophthalmopathy progression within 18 months. Patients were excluded because of uncontrolled infection, other autoimmune disease, pregnancy or lactation. For the diagnoses, clinical symptoms, serum thyroxine and TRAb, thyroid ultrasound and orbital computed tomography were used. Study conclusions and caveats: Most thyroid-expanded clonotypes above 0.001 were also found in blood.

There are 16 residues in the CDR3. Trimming cost V 5 bases and J 0 bases; bases outside gene matches: 5. The sequencing sample was made of blood. This TCR was sampled from a woman in her 30s with Graves' hyperthyroidism. The chain carries TRBV12-3 or TRBV12-4 and TRBJ1-4; TRBD1 matches 8 bases. This CDR3 is CASSKSQGATNEKLFF. CDR3 DNA: TGTGCCAGCAGTAAATCACAGGGGGCAACTAATGAAAAACTGTTTTTT.